The 16 T cell receptor beta chains reported below all come from one sample, sequenced in a study of PD-1 blockade in mismatch repair-deficient tumors. The antigens these receptors bind are not known. Time point of the sample: approximately 10-day in vitro stimulation with candidate neoantigen peptide 6. The table came from immunoSEQ multiplex PCR; TCRdb's copy has only in-frame clones and leaves some out. The sample contains about 14,000 clones, roughly nine tenths of which appear only once. This sample comprised cells cultured in vitro, obtained from a patient treated with pembrolizumab. Receptors were obtained from an adult with mismatch repair-deficient cancer.

The chain recombines TRBV28 with TRBJ1-5; D is unresolved. The germline CDR1 and CDR2 sequences are MDHEN and SYDVKM. V dropped 7 bases and J dropped 0 bases, with 13 bases sitting between them. The CDR3 is made up of 15 amino acids. Here the CDR3 DNA reads TGTGCCAGCACTATGTACAGACATAGCAATCAGCCCCAGCATTTT. It codes for CASTMYRHSNQPQHF.

The chain has TRBV28 and TRBJ1-1; no clear D. In germline, CDR1 is MDHEN, CDR2 SYDVKM. The V end was cut by 7 bases, the J end by 0 bases, with 15 bases between. The length of the CDR3 is 15 residues. CDR3 in amino acids: CASMPSGILNTEAFF. CDR3 in DNA: TGTGCCAGCATGCCCTCGGGCATATTGAACACTGAAGCTTTCTTT.

Only a few counts were recorded for this clone. Mismatch with germline at one junction end may stem from a read error. The chain uses TRBV2 and TRBJ2-7; D not certain. CDR1 is SNHLY and CDR2 is FYNNEI in the germline V gene. The CDR3 runs to 8 residues. The CDR3 DNA follows: TGTGCCAGAGAGATAACGAACTTC. This codes for CAREITNF.

This chain uses TRBV6-1 with TRBJ1-5; unclear D gene. Germline lookup yields CDR1 MNHNS and CDR2 SASEGT. V lost 6 bases, J lost 0 bases, and 6 bases lay in between. This CDR3 spans 13 amino acids. The CDR3 DNA is TGTGCCAGCAGGGTTTATAGCAATCAGCCCCAGCATTTT. Amino acids: CASRVYSNQPQHF.

The J gene is TRBJ1-1, the V gene TRBV7-9, with 7 bases that match TRBD1. CDR3 size: 15 residues. Germline values: CDR1 SEHNR, CDR2 FQNEAQ (reference sequence). The trim removed 3 bases at V and 5 bases at J, leaving 9 bases unmatched. The CDR3 coding sequence is TGTGCCAGCAGCTTGCGACAGGGAGGGGTGACTGAAGCTTTCTTT. This sequence encodes CASSLRQGGVTEAFF. The variable domain in full, completed from reference TRBV7-9 and TRBJ1-1, reads DTGVSQNPRHKITKRGQNVTFRCDPISEHNRLYWYRQTLGQGPEFLTYFQNEAQLEKSRLLSDRFSAERPKGSFSTLEIQRTEQGDSAMYLCASSLRQGGVTEAFFGQGTRLTVV.

By share, this clone ranks as medium-sized. V gene TRBV27 combines with J gene TRBJ2-7; D gene unclear. Germline V gene sequence: CDR1 MNHEY, CDR2 SMNVEV (reference sequence). V was clipped by 2 bases and J by 3 bases, with 8 bases between them. The CDR3 has 13 amino acids. CDR3 in DNA: TGTGCCAGCAGTTTAAAACCGATCTACGAGCAGTACTTC. Translated, it gives CASSLKPIYEQYF.

This clone was seen a single time. This chain joins TRBV10-3 and TRBJ2-3, with TRBD2 identical over 9 bases. The CDR3 covers 15 residues. V lost 4 bases to trimming and J lost 4 bases; unmatched junction nucleotides: 6. Germline loops: CDR1 ENHRY, CDR2 SYGVKD. CDR3 amino acids: CAISASGNPADTQYF. CDR3 DNA sequence: TGTGCCATCAGTGCTAGCGGGAACCCCGCAGATACGCAGTATTTT.

This clone was seen more than once but under ten times. This chain links TRBV28 with TRBJ2-6; unclear D gene. Trimming cost V 2 bases and J 5 bases, with 4 bases left between them. Germline V gene lookup returns CDR1 MDHEN and CDR2 SYDVKM. This CDR3 has 13 amino acids. CDR3 in amino acids: CASSLHWANVLTF. The CDR3 bases are TGTGCCAGCAGTTTACATTGGGCCAACGTCCTGACTTTC.

The chain is built from TRBV4-1 and TRBJ2-1; TRBD2 is a possible D gene (6 bases). Trimming pared 3 bases from V and 3 bases from J, leaving 21 bases between. This CDR3 region has 18 residues. Per the germline V gene, CDR1 is MGHRA and CDR2 is YSYEKL. DNA for the CDR3: TGCGCCAGCAGCCAGGGGGGTTTAGGGGAGATGGGCTACAATGAGCAGTTCTTC. Amino acid sequence: CASSQGGLGEMGYNEQFF.

The chain recombines TRBV6-1 with TRBJ2-6; D ambiguous. Trimming shortened V by 8 bases and J by 3 bases, and 14 bases separated the two germline ends. The CDR3 loop spans 15 amino acids. Germline lookup yields CDR1 MNHNS and CDR2 SASEGT. For the CDR3, the DNA is TGTGCCAGCGTCAAGGGCTTGGATGGGGCCAACGTCCTGACTTTC. This codes for CASVKGLDGANVLTF.

The CDR3 nucleotides are TGTGCCAGCTATTGGGGGGACACCGGGGAGCTGTTTTTT. Encoded protein: CASYWGDTGELFF. The genes are TRBV7-9 and TRBJ2-2, with a tentative D call TRBD2 (6 bases). The CDR3 length is 13 residues. With 8 bases removed from V and 3 bases from J, the gap between germline ends came to 10 bases. Germline values: CDR1 SEHNR, CDR2 FQNEAQ (reference sequence).

The chain carries TRBV5-5 and TRBJ1-1; unclear D gene. Germline V gene sequence: CDR1 SGHKS, CDR2 YYEKEE (reference sequence). The CDR3 spans 14 residues. Trimming left V 0 bases short and J 3 bases short, with 9 bases between. The CDR3 reads CASSLAAGYTEAFF. The CDR3 DNA sequence: TGTGCCAGCAGCTTGGCCGCGGGGTACACTGAAGCTTTCTTT.

The chain links TRBV5-5 to TRBJ2-1; 11 bases line up with TRBD2. CDR1 is SGHKS and CDR2 is YYEKEE in the germline V gene (reference sequence). J was trimmed by 6 bases and V by 2 bases; bases with no gene match: 4. The CDR3 is made up of 15 amino acids. The CDR3, as DNA: TGTGCCAGCAGCTTCGGGACTAGCGGTTCCAATGAGCAGTTCTTC. It yields the protein CASSFGTSGSNEQFF.

V gene TRBV28 combines with J gene TRBJ1-5; no firm D call. V was cut by 3 bases and J by 4 bases, with 4 bases left in between. Per the germline V gene, CDR1 is MDHEN and CDR2 is SYDVKM. The CDR3 runs to 12 residues. The CDR3 sequence: CASSLVNQPQHF. CDR3 nucleotide sequence: TGTGCCAGCAGTTTGGTTAATCAGCCCCAGCATTTT.

This clone was counted a single time. The rearrangement joins TRBV27 to TRBJ2-7; no firm D call. The CDR3 totals 11 residues. Trimming pared 7 bases from V and 4 bases from J, leaving 8 bases between. Germline values: CDR1 MNHEY, CDR2 SMNVEV (reference sequence). CDR3 region: CASTSRYEQYF. The CDR3 DNA reads TGTGCCAGCACTTCCCGGTACGAGCAGTACTTC.

The chain recombines TRBV7-3 with TRBJ1-2, with TRBD1 identical over 10 bases. The V gene end was trimmed by 2 bases and the J gene end by 5 bases; junction bases not matched to a gene: 8. The germline V gene has CDR1 SGHTA and CDR2 FQGTGA. The CDR3 runs to 16 residues. CDR3 amino acids: CASSLYGTGADYGYTF. CDR3 coding DNA: TGTGCCAGCAGCTTATATGGGACAGGGGCCGATTATGGCTACACCTTC. The variable domain in full, completed from reference TRBV7-3 and TRBJ1-2, reads GAGVSQTPSNKVTEKGKYVELRCDPISGHTALYWYRQSLGQGPEFLIYFQGTGAADDSGLPNDRFFAVRPEGSVSTLKIQRTERGDSAVYLCASSLYGTGADYGYTFGSGTRLTVV.